This T cell receptor (beta chain) was observed in a study of metastatic and nonmetastatic thyroid tumors. Background on the study: Blood and tumor or nodule tissue repertoires from malignant and benign thyroid patients were compared. General observations from the study: Reports indicated that malignant thyroid tumors showed significantly higher TCR beta diversity than benign nodules did, in blood and tumor.

Original handling: A papillary thyroid cancer distant-metastasis classifier was built from CDR3 differences across clinicopathological groups. TCRdb re-analyzed the PCR reads using MiXCR. It is TCRdb's table, rather than the study itself, that gives the V and J calls and clone size. Among 20,000 or so clones listed, roughly 25% were seen once. This clone is labeled as medium-sized. Its antigen is not identified. CDR1 and CDR2 from the germline V gene are DFQATT and SNEGSKA (reference sequence). Trimming took 2 bases from V and 1 from J, leaving 9 bases between them. This CDR3 is built from 14 residues. Every patient was untreated before thyroid surgery.

This sequence was found in a female donor with papillary thyroid cancer or a benign thyroid nodule (not recorded which). Some clones in this sample may be carry-over from other donors' samples. The sequencing sample was made of tumor tissue. The V call is TRBV20-1, the J call TRBJ2-1; D is uncertain. The CDR3 is CSARWWRSYNEQFF. CDR3 sequence (DNA): TGCAGTGCTAGATGGTGGCGATCCTACAATGAGCAGTTCTTC.